The clone carrying this T cell receptor beta chain was detected ten times or more. What it binds is not known. Trimming removed 4 bases from V and 4 bases from J; junction bases left unmatched: 7. CDR3 length: 16 amino acids. CDR1 and CDR2 (germline): MNHEY, SVGAGI. TCRdb re-called the 5' RACE reads with MiXCR, one entry per CDR3 protein. The sample lists a few hundred thousand distinct CDR3 sequences; around a sixth were seen once. These data originate in a study of identical twins. Study-wide results and limits: Fewer insertions characterized abundant cord blood beta clonotypes, whereas memory repertoires showed none.

The chain has TRBV6-5 and TRBJ2-5, with TRBD2 matching over 12 bases. The sequenced material came from naive T cells sorted from blood. This TCR was recovered from a man aged 45-65 years in good health. CDR3: CASSFRLAGEGETQYF. The CDR3 DNA sequence: TGTGCCAGCAGTTTCCGACTAGCGGGAGAAGGAGAGACCCAGTACTTC.